These 27 T cell receptor beta chains were sequenced from one sample in a study of T-cell reconstitution after alpha-beta-depleted transplantation in children. This sample's TCRbeta library carried unique molecular identifier barcodes. One entry per CDR3 protein, called by TCRdb with MiXCR from the PCR reads. The sample has around 300,000 distinct CDR3 sequences, 9.5% to 13% seen once. The input for sequencing was PBMCs, taken before TCRalphabeta/CD19-depleted stem cell transplant. The receptors originated from a boy under two years old with acute myeloid leukemia, due to receive a stem cell transplant.

There are many counts of this clonotype. The V and J genes are TRBV3-1 and TRBJ2-1; D remains unclear. From germline, CDR1 is LGHDT and CDR2 YNNKEL (reference sequence). V was pared by 0 bases and J by 6 bases, with 9 bases between. The CDR3 has 14 residues. CDR3 in DNA: TGTGCCAGCAGCCAAGATGTACAGAGCAATGAGCAGTTCTTC. Its translation is CASSQDVQSNEQFF.

The gene calls are TRBV28 and TRBJ2-5; D tentatively fits TRBD1 or TRBD2 (5 bases each). Deletions cut 3 bases from V and 5 bases from J, with 16 bases between. Germline CDR1 reads MDHEN; CDR2 reads SYDVKM. The CDR3 spans 15 residues. The CDR3 DNA reads TGTGCCAGCAGTTTGAGACAGATCGGGACCGAGACCCAGTACTTC. Translated: CASSLRQIGTETQYF.

This clonotype was counted many times. This sequence joins TRBV5-1 and TRBJ2-7; 9 positions agree with TRBD1. This CDR3 is 15 amino acids long. Germline-derived CDR1 and CDR2 are SGHRS and YFSETQ. V trimming: 4 bases; J trimming: 0 bases; junction bases outside the gene matches: 5. The CDR3: CASSLVTGGSYEQYF. The CDR3 coding sequence is TGCGCCAGCAGCCTTGTGACAGGGGGCTCCTACGAGCAGTACTTC.

The chain combines TRBV7-8 with TRBJ2-1, with 9 bases fitting TRBD2. From germline, CDR1 is SGHVS and CDR2 FQNEAQ. With V trimmed by 7 bases and J by 4 bases, 14 bases remained unmatched. This CDR3 contains 17 residues. CDR3 in amino acids: CASNLLGGRAIYNEQFF. For the CDR3, the DNA is TGTGCCAGCAATTTGCTAGGCGGGAGGGCCATATACAATGAGCAGTTCTTC.

On this clonotype itself: A much larger clone differs by one base, so this may be a read error. The chain joins TRBV27 to TRBJ2-1; D ambiguous. Trimming shortened V by 5 bases and J by 4 bases, and 9 bases separated the two germline ends. Germline loops: CDR1 MNHEY, CDR2 SMNVEV (reference sequence). The CDR3 covers 13 residues. The CDR3 sequence is CASSLRVYNEQFF. CDR3 sequence (DNA): TGTGCCAGCAGTCTACGGGTGTACAATGAGCAGTTCTTC.

This clonotype was found many times. The chain uses TRBV20-1 and TRBJ1-5, with D possibly being TRBD1 (6 bases). CDR3 size: 13 residues. V lost 0 bases and J lost 8, with 11 bases in between. Germline V gene sequence: CDR1 DFQATT, CDR2 SNEGSKA (reference sequence). CDR3: CSARDKDREPQHF. The CDR3 DNA follows: TGCAGTGCTAGAGATAAGGACAGAGAGCCCCAGCATTTT.

The table lists this clonotype with many counts. CDR3 coding DNA: TGCGCCAGCAGCATCGATGCAGGGGGAAATCAGCCCCAGCATTTT. Translated: CASSIDAGGNQPQHF. The rearrangement links TRBV5-1 to TRBJ1-5; 7 bases match TRBD1. The J segment lost 4 bases and the V segment lost 4 bases, leaving 8 bases of the junction unmatched. The CDR3 totals 15 residues. Germline values: CDR1 SGHRS, CDR2 YFSETQ.

The table lists this clonotype with many counts. The chain links TRBV12-3 or TRBV12-4 to TRBJ1-2; 12 bases line up with TRBD1. Trimming took 3 bases from V and 6 from J; bases not matched to a gene: 8. This CDR3 spans 16 amino acids. CDR3 in amino acids: CASSLMSGQGADGYTF. CDR3 DNA: TGTGCCAGCAGTTTGATGTCGGGACAGGGGGCGGATGGCTACACCTTC.

This clonotype was found many times. The chain links TRBV11-1 to TRBJ2-6, with D possibly called TRBD1 or TRBD2 (6 bases each). Between the trimmed V and J ends, which lost 5 bases and 0 bases, there was a span of 17 bases. The CDR3 runs 18 residues. CDR1 and CDR2 from the germline V gene are SGHAT and FQDESV (reference sequence). The CDR3 is CASSPGARNRSGANVLTF. The CDR3 nucleotides are TGTGCCAGCAGCCCGGGGGCTCGCAATCGCTCTGGGGCCAACGTCCTGACTTTC. The full variable domain, with the rest looked up from reference TRBV11-1 and TRBJ2-6, is EAEVAQSPRYKITEKSQAVAFWCDPISGHATLYWYRQILGQGPELLVQFQDESVVDDSQLPKDRFSAERLKGVDSTLKIQPAELGDSAMYLCASSPGARNRSGANVLTFGAGSRLTVL.

This clonotype was seen many times. The V and J genes are TRBV28 and TRBJ1-1; 8 bases map to TRBD1. Germline trimming cut 7 bases from V and 1 base from J; bases unmatched to any gene: 2. Germline V CDR1 and CDR2: MDHEN, SYDVKM. The CDR3 runs to 13 residues. In DNA, the CDR3 is TGTGCCAGCAAGGGACAGGCGAACACTGAAGCTTTCTTT. Translating it yields CASKGQANTEAFF.

This clonotype appeared many times. The chain couples TRBV14 to TRBJ2-7; D remains ambiguous. The germline V gene encodes CDR1 SGHDN and CDR2 FVKESK. This CDR3 comprises 15 residues. The V end lost 3 bases, the J end lost 3 bases, and 15 bases lay between the germline ends. The CDR3 region has the DNA TGTGCCAGCAGCCAGCGCCCCAATGGATTCTACGAGCAGTACTTC. Amino acid sequence: CASSQRPNGFYEQYF.

This clonotype was detected many times. The V gene is TRBV5-5, the J gene TRBJ2-5; TRBD1 matches at 7 bases. The germline V gene has CDR1 SGHKS and CDR2 YYEKEE (reference sequence). Trimming cost V 7 bases and J 6 bases; bases outside gene matches: 12. This CDR3 has 14 residues. CDR3 sequence (DNA): TGTGCCAGCGGACGCCCAGGGGGTTGGCAGACCCAGTACTTC. This sequence encodes CASGRPGGWQTQYF.

This clonotype showed up just a few times. The chain carries TRBV4-2 and TRBJ1-5; TRBD1 matches at 10 bases. The germline CDR1 and CDR2 sequences are LGHNA and YNFKEQ. The CDR3 runs 16 residues. Trimming cost V 3 bases and J 1 base; bases outside gene matches: 3. CDR3 sequence: CASSQGQGTSNQPQHF. Here the CDR3 DNA reads TGTGCCAGCAGCCAGGGACAGGGGACCAGCAATCAGCCCCAGCATTTT.

There are a few counts of this clonotype. The chain recombines TRBV11-2 with TRBJ2-5; no definite D call. Trimming took 1 base from V and 7 from J, leaving 13 bases between them. The length of the CDR3 is 14 residues. Germline values: CDR1 SGHAT, CDR2 FQNNGV. Here the CDR3 DNA reads TGTGCCAGCAGCTTAGTAACCCCCTTCATGACCCAGTACTTC. Translating it yields CASSLVTPFMTQYF.

This clonotype was picked up many times. V usage is TRBV5-1 and J usage is TRBJ2-7; D is ambiguous. Trimming cost V 4 bases and J 1 base, with 15 bases left between them. CDR1 is SGHRS, CDR2 YFSETQ, per germline. The CDR3 is made up of 15 amino acids. The CDR3 nucleotides read TGCGCCAGCAGCGTGGACGGACGGAATTCCTACGAGCAGTACTTC. This sequence encodes CASSVDGRNSYEQYF. The full variable domain, with the rest looked up from reference TRBV5-1 and TRBJ2-7, is KAGVTQTPRYLIKTRGQQVTLSCSPISGHRSVSWYQQTPGQGLQFLFEYFSETQRNKGNFPGRFSGRQFSNSRSEMNVSTLELGDSALYLCASSVDGRNSYEQYFGPGTRLTVT.

This clonotype occurred many times. The genes are TRBV3-1 and TRBJ2-7; 10 bases agree with TRBD1. Unmatched junction bases numbered 5, after V lost 1 base and J lost 5 bases. The CDR3 spans 15 residues. In germline, CDR1 is LGHDT, CDR2 YNNKEL (reference sequence). The CDR3, as DNA: TGTGCCAGCAGCCAAGCCGGGACAGGGGCTCACGAGCAGTACTTC. Amino acid sequence: CASSQAGTGAHEQYF.

This clonotype showed up many times. V usage is TRBV7-3 and J usage is TRBJ1-1; no firm D call. The CDR3 spans 11 residues. V lost 5 bases, J lost 12 bases, and 13 bases lay in between. The germline gives CDR1 SGHTA, CDR2 FQGTGA. DNA for the CDR3: TGTGCCAGCAGCCACTCCGGGGAGACTTTCTTT. Translated: CASSHSGETFF.

This clonotype was detected many times. The rearrangement uses TRBV5-1 and TRBJ2-1, with 9 bases aligning to TRBD1. This CDR3 is built from 15 residues. V lost 2 bases, J lost 8 bases, and 8 bases stayed unmatched. Per germline, CDR1 SGHRS and CDR2 YFSETQ. CDR3: CASSLNGQGSDEQFF. CDR3 nucleotides: TGCGCCAGCAGCTTAAACGGACAGGGGTCCGATGAGCAGTTCTTC.

At least ten counts were recorded for this clonotype. The chain uses TRBV29-1 and TRBJ2-2; 13 bases map to TRBD2. The CDR3 consists of 16 residues. V lost 3 bases and J lost 0; bases outside the gene matches: 1. Germline CDR1 reads SQVTM; CDR2 reads ANQGSEA. The DNA of the CDR3 is TGCAGCGTTGAGGGACTAGCGGGAACGAACACCGGGGAGCTGTTTTTT. This sequence encodes CSVEGLAGTNTGELFF.

This clonotype was seen at least ten times. The CDR3 coding sequence is TGTGCCAGCCGTTATGATGCGGGAGAGGCACATGAGCAGTTCTTC. This sequence encodes CASRYDAGEAHEQFF. The V gene is TRBV12-3 or TRBV12-4, the J gene TRBJ2-1, with 7 bases fitting TRBD2. V trimming: 8 bases; J trimming: 8 bases; junction bases outside the gene matches: 15. The CDR3 length is 15 residues.

This clonotype was observed at least ten times. The genes are TRBV6-6 and TRBJ1-2; D unresolved. CDR3 length equals 12 residues. V lost 5 bases, J lost 2 bases, and 6 bases lay in between. The germline V gene has CDR1 MNHNY and CDR2 SVGAGI (reference sequence). Here the CDR3 reads CASSAENYGYTF. The CDR3 DNA reads as TGTGCCAGCAGTGCAGAGAACTATGGCTACACCTTC.

This clonotype came up many times. The V and J genes are TRBV5-1 and TRBJ2-3, with 7 bases that match TRBD1. V lost 4 bases and J lost 4; bases outside the gene matches: 6. The CDR3 is made up of 14 amino acids. Germline V gene lookup returns CDR1 SGHRS and CDR2 YFSETQ. CDR3 nucleotides: TGCGCCAGCAGCCTACCCGGACAGGCAGATACGCAGTATTTT. It codes for CASSLPGQADTQYF.

This clonotype was counted many times. The gene calls are TRBV7-3 and TRBJ2-3, with TRBD2 matching over 11 bases. Trimming at V came to 5 bases and at J to 3 bases, leaving 7 bases not matched to a gene. Germline lookup yields CDR1 SGHTA and CDR2 FQGTGA. The CDR3 sequence is 16 residues long. CDR3 coding DNA: TGTGCCAGCAGCCCTACCGGGACTAGCGGTACAGATACGCAGTATTTT. This gives the protein CASSPTGTSGTDTQYF.

Ten or more counts support this clonotype. V gene TRBV5-8 combines with J gene TRBJ2-3; D remains unclear. This CDR3 has 11 amino acids. Trimming stripped 0 bases from V and 6 bases from J, with 2 bases between. Germline V gives CDR1 SGHTS, CDR2 YDEGEE. CDR3 sequence: CASSLVDTQYF. The CDR3 nucleotides read TGTGCCAGCAGCTTGGTGGATACGCAGTATTTT.

This clonotype was counted ten times or more. The gene calls are TRBV15 and TRBJ1-2, with TRBD1 as a possible D gene (5 bases). CDR3 length equals 15 residues. Germline CDR1 LNHNV, CDR2 YYDKDF (reference sequence). Trimming took off 3 bases at V and 4 bases at J, with 15 bases between the two ends. Here the CDR3 DNA reads TGTGCCACCAGCAGGGGGGAGCCCCAGGTCTATGGCTACACCTTC. Translation gives CATSRGEPQVYGYTF.

This clonotype occurred many times. The chain employs TRBV5-1 and TRBJ1-2; a weak D match, TRBD1 (5 bases). Germline V gene data show CDR1 as SGHRS and CDR2 as YFSETQ. This CDR3 has 12 residues. Trimming removed 4 bases from V and 8 bases from J, with 12 bases in between. The CDR3 region is CASSPGPAGYTF. For the CDR3, the DNA is TGCGCCAGCAGCCCGGGGCCAGCGGGCTACACCTTC.

This clonotype was observed many times. This sequence joins TRBV24-1 and TRBJ2-1, with D unresolved. This CDR3 comprises 13 residues. Trimming removed 5 bases at V and 3 bases at J, with 7 bases between. The germline gives CDR1 KGHDR, CDR2 SFDVKD. The CDR3 DNA follows: TGTGCCACCAGTGTGAAGAGCTACAATGAGCAGTTCTTC. Encoded protein: CATSVKSYNEQFF.